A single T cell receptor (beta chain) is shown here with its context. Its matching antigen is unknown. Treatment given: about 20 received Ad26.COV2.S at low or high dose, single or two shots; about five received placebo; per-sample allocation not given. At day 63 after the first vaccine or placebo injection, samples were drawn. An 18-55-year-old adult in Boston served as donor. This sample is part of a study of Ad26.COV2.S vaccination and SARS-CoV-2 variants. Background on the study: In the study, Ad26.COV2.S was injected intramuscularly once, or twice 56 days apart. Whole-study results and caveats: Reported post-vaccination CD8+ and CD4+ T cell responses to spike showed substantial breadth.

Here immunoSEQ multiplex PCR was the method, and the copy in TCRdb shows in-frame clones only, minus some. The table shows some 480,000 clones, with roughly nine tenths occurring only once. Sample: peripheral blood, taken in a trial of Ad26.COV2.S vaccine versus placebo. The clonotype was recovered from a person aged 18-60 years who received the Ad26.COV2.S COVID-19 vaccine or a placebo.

This CDR3 reads CASRQNRGSPLHF. Here the CDR3 DNA reads TGCGCCAGCAGACAGAACAGGGGGTCACCCCTCCACTTT. V and J are TRBV4-3 and TRBJ1-6, with 8 bases lining up with TRBD1. Trimming took 6 bases from V and 10 from J; bases not matched to a gene: 5. The CDR3 extends over 13 amino acids. Germline V lookup: CDR1 LGHNA, CDR2 YSLEER.